This T cell receptor beta chain was obtained from a study of CD4 T cells in relation to SARS-CoV-2 and coronaviruses. Study in general: The negative reference was HIV-1 Nef peptide pool or peptide-free culture. Study-level results: Pre-pandemic and post-infection samples never came from the same donor.

Points on this clone: Its antigen remains unidentified.

Before the COVID-19 pandemic, during about 2010-2018, CD4+ T cells were taken from unexposed donors. Isolation of CD4+ T cells took place after roughly nine days in culture. As cell numbers allowed, unexposed-donor CD4+ T cells faced SARS-CoV-2 S/N and four cold-coronavirus spikes. CDR1 and CDR2 (germline): MNHEY, SMNVEV (reference sequence). The CDR3 contains 13 residues. Trimming removed 2 bases from V and 8 bases from J, with 13 bases in between. Sequenced by immunoSEQ multiplex PCR; TCRdb stores in-frame clones only, minus some. The table shows 20,000 to 30,000 clones, with 60% to 75% occurring only once.

The J gene is TRBJ2-7, the V gene TRBV27; D might be TRBD1 (6 bases). The origin of this receptor is a human donor in good health. Sequencing was done on a sample of CD4+ T cells from PBMCs, cultured in vitro. The CDR3 DNA reads as TGTGCCAGCAGTTTAGGGCAGGGGTTTAAGCAGTACTTC. Encoded protein: CASSLGQGFKQYF.